The entry below describes one T cell receptor (beta chain). What antigen it recognizes has not been identified. No much larger clone exists at a distance of one base, and base qualities are not known. The time point label for this specimen denotes: baseline before oral tofacitinib. Lesional scalp punch biopsies and peripheral blood were collected from alopecia areata patients. After PBMCs were isolated by density centrifugation and stained for CD3, CD4 and CD8, a FACSAria was used to sort CD4+ and CD8+ T cells. This record belongs to a study of CD8+ T cells in alopecia areata (dated by TCRdb to the late 2010s). Describing the broader study: Treated patients were enrolled in an open-label pilot trial of oral tofacitinib at 5 to 10 mg twice daily for moderate-to-severe alopecia areata. RNA came from the PAXgene miRNA kit for fixed scalp, the miRNeasy kit for PBMCs, and the RNeasy kit for mouse skin. Scalp clonality was compared among normal scalp (n=4), patchy alopecia areata scalp (n=8), and alopecia totalis/universalis scalp (n=8). Tofacitinib was given for 6 to 18 months, followed by 6 months of follow-up off drug to assess delayed response and recurrence. Biopsies were taken from tofacitinib-treated patients at baseline and at 4 and 24 weeks of treatment, and a later scalp biopsy was taken in several of the tofacitinib-treated patients. On the human side, TCRbeta sequencing was run on scalp tissue and on sorted CD4+ and CD8+ peripheral blood T cells from healthy controls and from alopecia areata patients with either patchy or totalis/universalis disease. immunoSEQ multiplex PCR using 35 Vbeta forward primers and 13 Jbeta reverse primers was used to amplify TCRbeta CDR3 regions. In both human patients and the C3H/HeJ mouse model, the study applied high-throughput TCRbeta sequencing to look at T cell clonal expansion in alopecia areata.

According to the germline V gene, CDR1 reads SQVTM and CDR2 reads ANQGSEA. Trimming removed 0 bases from V and 4 bases from J, leaving 12 bases between the germline ends. Spanning cysteine to phenylalanine, the CDR3 consists of 14 amino acids. Only CDR3 DNA remains: 42 bases, in frame from the first base. Libraries were built with the immunoSEQ multiplex PCR assay. For TCR sequencing, RNA was extracted from every sample and reverse transcribed into cDNA to serve as template. First-strand cDNA was synthesized using SuperScript III with a 2:1 mix of oligo-dT and random hexamers. A synthetic immune receptor repertoire was used to gauge amplification bias, and whatever bias remained was removed computationally. As for the authors' bioinformatics: Raw reads were preprocessed to remove errors, and CDR3 was defined by IMGT conventions from the conserved cysteine to phenylalanine. Clonality was computed as 1 minus the Shannon entropy, with the entropy normalized by log2 of the number of productive unique TCRs. Scalp TCRbeta sequences were cross-referenced with sorted blood CD4 and CD8 repertoires so that the CD4 or CD8 identity of scalp clones could be inferred. As stored in TCRdb, this immuneACCESS dataset retains in-frame rearrangements with V and J assigned. A fraction of the clones does not appear; measured against another copy, unresolved V genes explain less than half of the discrepancy, and the remainder lacks a known reason. V, J and clone size reflect that table, while D and trimming were determined from the DNA. The sample contains around 140,000 clones, approximately 48% of them found a single time. The ten largest account for approximately 19% of the sample.

The paper as a whole reports these results and caveats: Lesional scalp, especially in alopecia totalis/universalis, showed higher clonality and more expanded CD8+ clones than normal scalp, suggesting antigenic drive. Shared TCR sequences between patients were less evident than in mice, which may be partly attributable to HLA diversity in the patient population. Scalp TCR repertoire analysis is complicated because resident alphabeta T cells in normal human skin are also sequenced, whereas mouse skin is dominated by gammadelta T cells.

The TCR originated in a human donor with alopecia areata. The chain is encoded by TRBV29-1 joined to TRBJ1-1, with a weak D call of TRBD1 (6 bases match). The specimen was CD8+ T cells sorted from blood, collected at week 0. The nucleotide sequence is TGCAGCGTTGAAGAGTCAGGGGTGGGCACTGAAGCTTTCTTT. This gives the protein CSVEESGVGTEAFF.